The 19 T cell receptor beta chains below were found in one sample sequenced in a study of T cell changes during pregnancy in multiple sclerosis. Profiled with immunoSEQ multiplex PCR; TCRdb holds only in-frame clones, not every one. Here the sample spans tens of thousands of clones, 93% being singletons. The sample here was peripheral blood, taken in the second trimester of pregnancy. The source is a female donor with multiple sclerosis, enrolled in a pregnancy study.

V is TRBV29-1 and J is TRBJ1-1; D remains unclear. Germline assignment: CDR1 SQVTM and CDR2 ANQGSEA. The ends were cut back, 4 bases at V and 0 bases at J, with 9 bases in the middle. The CDR3 totals 13 residues. The CDR3 coding sequence is TGCAGCGTTGTCAGGAAAATGAACACTGAAGCTTTCTTT. Its translation: CSVVRKMNTEAFF.

The genes are TRBV9 and TRBJ2-3, with D possibly matching TRBD2 (6 bases). Germline lookup yields CDR1 SGDLS and CDR2 YYNGEE. The CDR3 extends over 17 amino acids. V was clipped by 0 bases and J by 1 base, with 15 bases between them. CDR3 loop: CASSVDPRGWGTDTQYF. CDR3 DNA: TGTGCCAGCAGCGTAGATCCCCGGGGGTGGGGCACAGATACGCAGTATTTT. Supplemented by reference TRBV9 and TRBJ2-3, the full variable domain reads DSGVTQTPKHLITATGQRVTLRCSPRSGDLSVYWYQQSLDQGLQFLIQYYNGEERAKGNILERFSAQQFPDLHSELNLSSLELGDSALYFCASSVDPRGWGTDTQYFGPGTRLTVL.

The chain is built from TRBV10-3 and TRBJ1-5; D ambiguous. From germline, CDR1 is ENHRY and CDR2 SYGVKD. Trimming pared 10 bases from V and 6 bases from J, leaving 4 bases between. CDR3 size: 9 residues. This CDR3 reads CATSQPQHF. The CDR3 region has the DNA TGTGCCACCTCTCAGCCCCAGCATTTT.

The chain combines TRBV10-3 with TRBJ2-1; D may be TRBD2 (7 bases). The V end lost 6 bases, the J end lost 0 bases, and 15 bases lay between the germline ends. This CDR3 has 16 residues. The germline gives CDR1 ENHRY, CDR2 SYGVKD. The DNA for the CDR3 is TGTGCCATCAGGTTCGGGGGGCTGAGCTCCTACAATGAGCAGTTCTTC. Encoded protein: CAIRFGGLSSYNEQFF.

This chain uses TRBV7-2 with TRBJ1-6, with 8 nucleotides matching TRBD1. V lost 5 bases to trimming and J lost 6 bases; unmatched junction nucleotides: 3. Germline-derived CDR1 and CDR2 are SGHTA and FQGNSA. This CDR3 has 14 residues. CDR3 in amino acids: CASSPGQVNSPLHF. In DNA form, the CDR3 reads TGTGCCAGCAGCCCGGGACAGGTTAATTCACCCCTCCACTTT. The whole variable domain, filled in from reference TRBV7-2 and TRBJ1-6, reads GAGVSQSPSNKVTEKGKDVELRCDPISGHTALYWYRQSLGQGLEFLIYFQGNSAPDKSGLPSDRFSAERTGGSVSTLTIQRTQQEDSAVYLCASSPGQVNSPLHFGNGTRLTVT.

This clone was counted a single time. CDR3 coding DNA: TGCGCCAGCAGCTTGGGGGACAGTTCACCCCTCCACTTT. This encodes CASSLGDSSPLHF. V is TRBV5-1 and J is TRBJ1-6, with 7 bases identical to TRBD1. The CDR3 sequence is 13 residues long. Germline V CDR1 and CDR2: SGHRS, YFSETQ. The ends lost 0 bases at V and 9 bases at J; junction bases unmatched: 0.

This chain connects TRBV7-9 to TRBJ1-4; 10 nucleotides align to TRBD1. This CDR3 comprises 15 residues. Trimming at V came to 5 bases and at J to 7 bases, leaving 7 bases not matched to a gene. Germline CDR1 is SEHNR and CDR2 is FQNEAQ (reference sequence). The CDR3 is CASSRRDRGIEKLFF. In nucleotides, the CDR3 is TGTGCCAGCAGCCGCCGGGACAGGGGAATTGAAAAACTGTTTTTT. Using reference TRBV7-9 and TRBJ1-4 for the parts outside the CDR3, the full variable domain is DTGVSQNPRHKITKRGQNVTFRCDPISEHNRLYWYRQTLGQGPEFLTYFQNEAQLEKSRLLSDRFSAERPKGSFSTLEIQRTEQGDSAMYLCASSRRDRGIEKLFFGSGTQLSVL.

The rearrangement links TRBV18 to TRBJ1-1, with a weak D call TRBD1 (5 bases). V shed 3 bases and J shed 3 bases, with 14 bases lying between them. This CDR3 has 15 residues. The V gene's germline CDR1 is KGHSH and CDR2 LQKENI. CDR3 sequence reads: CASSPPVGRDTEAFF. The CDR3 DNA sequence: TGTGCCAGCTCACCCCCCGTGGGGCGTGACACTGAAGCTTTCTTT.

The V call is TRBV4-1, the J call TRBJ2-5; 9 nucleotides line up with TRBD1. Germline assignment: CDR1 MGHRA and CDR2 YSYEKL. The CDR3 consists of 20 residues. V lost 1 base to trimming and J lost 1 base; unmatched junction nucleotides: 16. For the CDR3, the DNA is TGCGCCAGCAGCCAAGGACCTGGACAGGGGCAACGAGCCTTCCAAGAGACCCAGTACTTC. Translating gives CASSQGPGQGQRAFQETQYF.

The chain couples TRBV29-1 to TRBJ1-2, with 10 positions matching TRBD1. The V segment lost 4 bases and the J segment 2 bases; nucleotides outside the gene matches: 4. This CDR3 is 14 amino acids long. From germline, CDR1 is SQVTM and CDR2 ANQGSEA. The DNA of the CDR3 is TGCAGCGTTGTAGGGGACAGGGGAAACTATGGCTACACCTTC. Protein: CSVVGDRGNYGYTF.

The V gene is TRBV19, the J gene TRBJ1-2; D call uncertain. The CDR3 covers 13 residues. V lost 9 bases and J 3 bases, leaving 14 bases between the germline ends. Germline V gives CDR1 LNHDA, CDR2 SQIVND (reference sequence). The CDR3: CASAQVTHYGYTF. DNA of the CDR3: TGTGCCAGCGCCCAGGTAACGCACTATGGCTACACCTTC. The full variable domain, its missing parts supplied by reference TRBV19 and TRBJ1-2, is DGGITQSPKYLFRKEGQNVTLSCEQNLNHDAMYWYRQDPGQGLRLIYYSQIVNDFQKGDIAEGYSVSREKKESFPLTVTSAQKNPTAFYLCASAQVTHYGYTFGSGTRLTVV.

V usage is TRBV29-1 and J usage is TRBJ2-1; 11 bases map to TRBD2. The CDR3 totals 14 residues. The V gene's germline CDR1 is SQVTM and CDR2 ANQGSEA. The junction had 11 bases not matched to a gene; V was cut back by 6 bases and J by 10 bases. CDR3 DNA: TGCAGCGTGGGCGGTAGCGGGGGGGCACGCGAGCAGTTCTTC. Protein product: CSVGGSGGAREQFF.

The V and J genes are TRBV2 and TRBJ2-6, with D unresolved. Deletions cut 3 bases from V and 0 bases from J, with 3 bases between. In germline, CDR1 is SNHLY, CDR2 FYNNEI. The CDR3 runs to 14 residues. CDR3 bases: TGTGCCAGCAGTGAGCGCTCTGGGGCCAACGTCCTGACTTTC. This sequence encodes CASSERSGANVLTF.

This clone has only one observation. The rearrangement uses TRBV13 and TRBJ2-7; 11 bases line up with TRBD2. Unmatched junction bases numbered 9, after V lost 4 bases and J lost 4 bases. The germline CDR1 and CDR2 sequences are PRHDT and FYEKMQ (reference sequence). The CDR3 loop spans 16 amino acids. CDR3 sequence: CASSSTLAGVKYEQYF. DNA for the CDR3: TGTGCCAGCAGCTCCACACTAGCGGGGGTCAAATACGAGCAGTACTTC.

This clone was detected once. V usage is TRBV2 and J usage is TRBJ2-1; possibly TRBD2 for D (6 bases). V gave up 8 bases and J gave up 0 bases, with 20 bases separating them. CDR1 is SNHLY and CDR2 is FYNNEI in the germline V gene. This CDR3 has 17 amino acids. The CDR3 sequence is CASSPWGLFSSYNEQFF. Here the CDR3 DNA reads TGTGCCAGCTCCCCTTGGGGACTGTTTAGCTCCTACAATGAGCAGTTCTTC.

The rearrangement joins TRBV5-1 to TRBJ1-3; D not resolved. CDR1 and CDR2 (germline): SGHRS, YFSETQ. This CDR3 contains 14 residues. Trimming removed 3 bases at V and 8 bases at J, with 15 bases between. In DNA form, the CDR3 reads TGCGCCAGCAGCTACCAACGAGGCGGGGACACCATATATTTT. This encodes CASSYQRGGDTIYF.

The sample holds one count of this clone. The chain is built from TRBV14 and TRBJ2-7; D remains ambiguous. The V end lost 2 bases, the J end lost 0 bases, and 8 bases lay between the germline ends. Per germline, CDR1 SGHDN and CDR2 FVKESK. The CDR3 covers 14 residues. The CDR3 DNA follows: TGTGCCAGCAGCCAAACAAGGAGCTCCTACGAGCAGTACTTC. It yields the protein CASSQTRSSYEQYF. Looking up the rest from reference TRBV14 and TRBJ2-7 gives the full variable domain: EAGVTQFPSHSVIEKGQTVTLRCDPISGHDNLYWYRRVMGKEIKFLLHFVKESKQDESGMPNNRFLAERTGGTYSTLKVQPAELEDSGVYFCASSQTRSSYEQYFGPGTRLTVT.

The chain links TRBV9 to TRBJ2-7; 16 bases are a match to TRBD2. The CDR3 is 17 amino acids. In germline, CDR1 is SGDLS, CDR2 YYNGEE. V lost 4 bases, J lost 4 bases, and 8 bases stayed unmatched. The CDR3 protein is CASSLLGGLAGGYEQYF. CDR3 in DNA: TGTGCCAGCAGCTTACTAGGGGGACTAGCGGGGGGGTACGAGCAGTACTTC. The complete variable domain, with remaining parts taken from reference TRBV9 and TRBJ2-7, reads DSGVTQTPKHLITATGQRVTLRCSPRSGDLSVYWYQQSLDQGLQFLIQYYNGEERAKGNILERFSAQQFPDLHSELNLSSLELGDSALYFCASSLLGGLAGGYEQYFGPGTRLTVT.

The chain carries TRBV10-2 and TRBJ2-1; 9 positions match TRBD1. The J segment lost 5 bases and the V segment lost 11 bases, leaving 10 bases of the junction unmatched. The germline V gene has CDR1 WSHSY and CDR2 SAAADI. The CDR3 is 14 residues long. The CDR3: CAYRGGTGNNEQFF. The CDR3 nucleotides are TGCGCCTATCGAGGAGGGACAGGGAACAATGAGCAGTTCTTC.